The rows below give T cell receptor beta chains drawn from one sample of a study of CD8+CD57+ T cells in acquired aplastic anemia. MiXCR was run by TCRdb on the reads, yielding one entry per CDR3 protein. The data contain about 240,000 distinct CDR3 sequences, approximately 45% of them singletons. Input material: sorted CD4+, CD8+, or CD8+CD57+ T cells (not recorded which) from PBMCs. These receptors were collected from a human donor with aplastic anemia. CDR3s include the opening cysteine and the closing phenylalanine or tryptophan. The D gene is left open where the match is weak. Some rows have no size entry. The others give once, few or many, or a class for an expanded clone.

clone size	V gene	CDR3 length	D gene	J gene	CDR3 protein	CDR3 DNA
-	TRBV30	15	-	TRBJ1-4	CAWSPGGATNEKLFF	TGTGCCTGGAGTCCCGGGGGGGCAACTAATGAAAAACTGTTTTTT
-	TRBV6-1	11	-	TRBJ1-1	CASGVRGEAFF	TGTGCCAGCGGGGTCAGAGGAGAAGCTTTCTTT
-	TRBV5-1	15	TRBD1	TRBJ1-1	CASSFRQGSNTEAFF	TGCGCCAGCAGCTTCCGACAGGGGTCGAACACTGAAGCTTTCTTT
-	TRBV6-2/TRBV6-3	14	TRBD1	TRBJ2-7	CASEPGQESYEQYF	TGTGCCAGCGAACCGGGACAGGAGTCCTACGAGCAGTACTTC
-	TRBV29-1	14	-	TRBJ1-1	CSVEGGSGYTEAFF	TGCAGCGTTGAGGGGGGTTCTGGGTACACTGAAGCTTTCTTT
many	TRBV12-3/TRBV12-4	15	TRBD1	TRBJ1-2	CASSSRNRGLYGYTF	TGTGCCAGCAGTTCAAGAAACAGGGGGCTCTATGGCTACACCTTC
-	TRBV11-2	15	-	TRBJ1-6	CASSIGGSYNSPLHF	TGTGCCAGTAGTATTGGCGGATCCTATAATTCACCCCTCCACTTT
-	TRBV6-1	16	-	TRBJ1-6	CASSYSRGGWHSPLHF	TGTGCCAGCAGTTACTCGAGGGGGGGCTGGCATTCACCCCTCCACTTT
-	TRBV7-2	19	TRBD2	TRBJ2-1	CASSSTGLAGEVSYNEQFF	TGTGCCAGCAGCTCCACTGGACTAGCGGGGGAGGTCTCCTACAATGAGCAGTTCTTC
-	TRBV15	12	-	TRBJ1-4	CATTHSSEKLFF	TGTGCCACCACACACAGTAGTGAAAAACTGTTTTTT
many	TRBV2	16	-	TRBJ2-1	CASRTLSAGAGNEQFF	TGTGCCAGCAGAACTCTATCTGCGGGGGCTGGGAATGAGCAGTTCTTC
many	TRBV2	15	-	TRBJ1-2	CATASTDRTGYGYTF	TGTGCCACAGCGAGTACAGACCGAACGGGTTATGGCTACACCTTC
many	TRBV24-1	14	-	TRBJ2-2	CATSDSELTGELFF	TGTGCCACCAGTGATTCCGAGCTCACCGGGGAGCTGTTTTTT
-	TRBV19	16	TRBD2	TRBJ2-5	CASSIPSGGVEETQYF	TGTGCCAGTAGTATCCCCAGCGGGGGGGTAGAAGAGACCCAGTACTTC
-	TRBV6-4	14	-	TRBJ1-1	CASSDSQGPVEGFF	TGTGCCAGCAGTGATTCCCAGGGCCCTGTGGAGGGCTTCTTT
-	TRBV4-1	11	-	TRBJ1-1	CASSQSTEAFF	TGCGCCAGCAGCCAATCCACTGAAGCTTTCTTT
few	TRBV7-9	16	TRBD1	TRBJ1-2	CASPTEQGAPAGGYTF	TGTGCCAGCCCGACCGAACAGGGGGCACCAGCGGGAGGCTACACCTTC
many	TRBV7-8	16	TRBD1	TRBJ1-2	CASSLTTGGGPYGYTF	TGTGCCAGCAGCTTAACAACAGGAGGGGGCCCTTATGGCTACACCTTC
-	TRBV9	15	TRBD1	TRBJ2-1	CASSGTEGNYNEQFF	TGTGCCAGCAGTGGGACAGAGGGGAACTACAATGAGCAGTTCTTC
-	TRBV27	13	-	TRBJ1-5	CASSLSFPQPQHF	TGTGCCAGCAGTTTATCGTTCCCACAGCCCCAGCATTTT
-	TRBV7-2	15	-	TRBJ1-6	CASSLEGAPVSPLHF	TGTGCCAGCAGCTTAGAAGGGGCGCCTGTGTCACCCCTCCACTTT
once	TRBV4-1	14	TRBD1	TRBJ1-5	CASSHTGEYQPQHF	TGCGCCAGCAGTCATACAGGGGAGTATCAGCCCCAGCATTTT
many	TRBV11-2	13	-	TRBJ2-7	CASSPKRNYEQYF	TGTGCCAGCAGCCCGAAACGGAACTACGAGCAGTACTTC
many	TRBV7-9	16	TRBD1	TRBJ1-3	CASSISTGGFGNTIYF	TGTGCCAGCAGCATCTCGACAGGGGGCTTTGGAAACACCATATATTTT
-	TRBV29-1	12	TRBD1	TRBJ2-7	CSVGTGEHEQYF	TGCAGCGTGGGGACAGGTGAGCACGAGCAGTACTTC
-	TRBV29-1	13	TRBD2	TRBJ2-1	CSVSGDAYNEQFF	TGCAGCGTTAGCGGGGACGCCTACAATGAGCAGTTCTTC
few	TRBV12-3/TRBV12-4	15	-	TRBJ1-5	CAGSYEEYNNQPQHF	TGTGCCGGCAGTTACGAGGAATACAACAACCAGCCCCAGCATTTT
many	TRBV6-4	15	-	TRBJ2-2	CASRGGGQNTGELFF	TGTGCCAGCCGAGGCGGGGGACAGAACACCGGGGAGCTGTTTTTT